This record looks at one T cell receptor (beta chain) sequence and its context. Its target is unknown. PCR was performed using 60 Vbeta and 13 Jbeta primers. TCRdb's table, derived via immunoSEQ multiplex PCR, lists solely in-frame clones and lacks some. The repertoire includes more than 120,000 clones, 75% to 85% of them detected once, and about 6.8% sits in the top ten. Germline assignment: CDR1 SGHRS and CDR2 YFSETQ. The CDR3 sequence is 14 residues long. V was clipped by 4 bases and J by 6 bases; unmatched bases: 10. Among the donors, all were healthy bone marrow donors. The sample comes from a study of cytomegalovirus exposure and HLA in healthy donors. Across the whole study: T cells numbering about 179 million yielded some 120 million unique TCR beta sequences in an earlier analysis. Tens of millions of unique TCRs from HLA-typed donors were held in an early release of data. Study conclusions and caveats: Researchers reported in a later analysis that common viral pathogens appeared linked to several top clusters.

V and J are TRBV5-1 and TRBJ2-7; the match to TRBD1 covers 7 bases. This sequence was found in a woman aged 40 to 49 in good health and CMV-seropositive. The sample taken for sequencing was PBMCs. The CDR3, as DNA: TGCGCCAGCAGCCGGGGCGACAGGGCACTCGAGCAGTACTTC. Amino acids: CASSRGDRALEQYF.